The TCR beta chain described here comes from a study of beta chain features in type 1 diabetes. The ends were cut back, 3 bases at V and 5 bases at J, with 12 bases in the middle. Germline-derived CDR1 and CDR2 are SEHNR and FQNEAQ (reference sequence). The CDR3 has 14 amino acids. General study points: Shorter TCRB CDR3s, moderately but significantly so, marked every one of the four CD4+ subsets in Type 1 diabetes patients.

In this sample, this clone turned up a few times. Antigen unknown. The authors reverse transcribed all of the isolated RNA, so sequencing captured expressed TCRB transcripts. Clones were sequenced by immunoSEQ multiplex PCR, and TCRdb holds only the in-frame ones, with some missing. The sample shows hundreds of thousands of clones, 12% to 15% of them seen only once. Sample: central memory CD4+ T cells from blood. This rearrangement joins TRBV7-9 to TRBJ2-3, with D hard to call. The sequence derives from a man aged 25-45 years in good health. CDR3 sequence: CASSLELHGDTQYF. CDR3 bases: TGTGCCAGCAGCTTGGAACTGCATGGAGATACGCAGTATTTT.